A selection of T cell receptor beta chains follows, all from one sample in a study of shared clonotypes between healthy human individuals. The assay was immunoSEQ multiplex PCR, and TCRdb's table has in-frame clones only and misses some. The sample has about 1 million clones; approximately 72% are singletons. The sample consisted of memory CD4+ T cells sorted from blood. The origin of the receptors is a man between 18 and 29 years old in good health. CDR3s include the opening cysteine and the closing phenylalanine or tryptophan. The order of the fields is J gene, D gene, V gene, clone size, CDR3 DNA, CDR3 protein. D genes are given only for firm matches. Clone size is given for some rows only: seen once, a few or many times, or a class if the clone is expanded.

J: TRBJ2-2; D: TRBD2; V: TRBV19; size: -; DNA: TGTGCCAGTAGTATACCCGGACTAGCGGGAGGTCGAACCGGGGAGCTGTTTTTT; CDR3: CASSIPGLAGGRTGELFF
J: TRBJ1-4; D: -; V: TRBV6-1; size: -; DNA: TGTGCCAGCAGTGAAGTATTGCAGTTAGGACTGTTTTTT; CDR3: CASSEVLQLGLFF
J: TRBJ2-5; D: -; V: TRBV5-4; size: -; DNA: TGTGCCAGCAGCCTCCTTGACATTCAAGAGACCCAGTACTTC; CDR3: CASSLLDIQETQYF
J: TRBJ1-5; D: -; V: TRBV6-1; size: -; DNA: TGTGCCAGCAGTGAAGGGGTTCCGCCCCAGCATTTT; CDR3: CASSEGVPPQHF
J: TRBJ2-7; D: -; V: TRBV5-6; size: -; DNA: TGTGCCAGCAGCTTCAACAGGGCCTACGAGCAGTACTTC; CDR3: CASSFNRAYEQYF
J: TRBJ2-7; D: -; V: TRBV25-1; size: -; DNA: TGTGCCAGCAGTGAATGGGGGGATTGGCCCGAGCAGTACTTC; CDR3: CASSEWGDWPEQYF
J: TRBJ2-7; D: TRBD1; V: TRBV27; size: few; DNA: TGTGCCAGCAGGCGGACAGGGGGTTTTTTCGAGCAGTACTTC; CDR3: CASRRTGGFFEQYF
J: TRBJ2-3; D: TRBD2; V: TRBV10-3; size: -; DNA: TGTGCCATCAGTGACCGGACTAGCGGGGGGGCGGGGGATACGCAGTATTTT; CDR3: CAISDRTSGGAGDTQYF
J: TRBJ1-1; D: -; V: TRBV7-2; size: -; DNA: TGTGCCAGCAGCTTAGAGGTCCACGTGGACACTGAAGCTTTCTTT; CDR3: CASSLEVHVDTEAFF
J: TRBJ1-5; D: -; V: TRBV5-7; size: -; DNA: TGTGCCAGCAAACTGACCAATCAGCCCCAGCATTTT; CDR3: CASKLTNQPQHF
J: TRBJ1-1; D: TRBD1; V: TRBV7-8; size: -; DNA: TGTGCCAGCAGCCCAGGGGGTGGGTGGATGAAGAGGGAAAACACTGAAGCTTTCTTT; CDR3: CASSPGGGWMKRENTEAFF
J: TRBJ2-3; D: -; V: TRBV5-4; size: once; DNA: TGTGCCAGCAGCTTGGAGGCCAGGGGCACAGATACGCAGTATTTT; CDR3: CASSLEARGTDTQYF
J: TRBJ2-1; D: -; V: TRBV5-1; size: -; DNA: TGCGCCAGCAGCTTGGGGATCGGCAATGAGCAGTTCTTC; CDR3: CASSLGIGNEQFF
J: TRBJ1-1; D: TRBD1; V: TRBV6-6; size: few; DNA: TGTGCCAGCAGCTCGGGACAGATAAACACTGAAGCTTTCTTT; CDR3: CASSSGQINTEAFF
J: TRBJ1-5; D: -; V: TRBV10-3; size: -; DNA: TGTGCCATCAGTGGAGGGGGAGATCAGCCCCAGCATTTT; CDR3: CAISGGGDQPQHF
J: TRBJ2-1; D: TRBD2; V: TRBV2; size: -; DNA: TGTGCCAGCAGTGAACGACTAGCGGGATACAATGAGCAGTTCTTC; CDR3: CASSERLAGYNEQFF
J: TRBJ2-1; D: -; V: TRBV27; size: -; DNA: TGTGCCAGCGGGATTCAGGGGGCGGGGGACAATGAGCAGTTCTTC; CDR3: CASGIQGAGDNEQFF
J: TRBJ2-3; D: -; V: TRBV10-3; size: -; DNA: TGTGCCATCAGAAACGGCCTTGGGGGCACAGATACGCAGTATTTT; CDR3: CAIRNGLGGTDTQYF
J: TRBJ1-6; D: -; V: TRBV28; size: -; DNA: TGTGCCAGCAGTCCACGGACGGGGGGTGTGAATCCACCCCTCCACTTT; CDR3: CASSPRTGGVNPPLHF
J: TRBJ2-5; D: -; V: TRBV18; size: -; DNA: TGTGCCAGCTCACCACCCCGGGGACAAGAGACCCAGTACTTC; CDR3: CASSPPRGQETQYF
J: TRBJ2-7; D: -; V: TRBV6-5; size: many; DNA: TGTGCCAGCAGAAACCGGGGCCCCTACGAGCAGTACTTC; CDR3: CASRNRGPYEQYF
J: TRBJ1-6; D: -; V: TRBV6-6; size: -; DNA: TGTGCCAGCAGTTACCTAGGGGTACGCGGAAATTCACCCCTCCACTTT; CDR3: CASSYLGVRGNSPLHF
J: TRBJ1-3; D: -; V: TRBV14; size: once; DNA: TGTGCCAGCAGCCAAGGGGGGCTATTGTTTGGAAACACCATATATTTT; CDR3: CASSQGGLLFGNTIYF
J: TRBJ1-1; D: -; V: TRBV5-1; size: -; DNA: TGCGCCAGCAGCCTTCAAACAGGGACTGAAGCTTTCTTT; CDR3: CASSLQTGTEAFF